A selection of T cell receptor beta chains follows, all from one sample in a study of T cell responses to AZD1222 COVID-19 vaccine. TCRdb's copy holds only in-frame clones and misses some; the assay was immunoSEQ multiplex PCR. The sample has more than 100,000 clones, 88% seen once. The sample here was peripheral blood, taken on day 0 of AZD1222 vaccination. The receptors originated from an adult in good health. Each CDR3 is given with its conserved first and last residue.

cdr3_aa v_call
CASSQVGGSSYNEQFF TRBV14
CASSSGGIIGSPLHF TRBV7-2
CASSGDRAMNTEAFF TRBV10-1
CASSQFGPYEQYF TRBV3-1/TRBV3-2
CASSLDRFNTEAFF TRBV19
CASSQGGGGSLHGEQFF TRBV3-1/TRBV3-2
CASSQVAGDEQYF TRBV3-1/TRBV3-2
CASSSGLAGGTDTQYF TRBV7-7
CASSPRTSGRDTQYF TRBV7-3
CASSYSGWGETQYF TRBV6-2/TRBV6-3
CASSIFAGGSYNEQFF TRBV19
CASSPRDRSSYEQYF TRBV18
CASSGTGDGYTF TRBV5-1
CASSFAGTSVDTQYF TRBV7-8
CASSQDTGRETQYF TRBV3-1/TRBV3-2
CASRQTGLSYGYTF TRBV6-5